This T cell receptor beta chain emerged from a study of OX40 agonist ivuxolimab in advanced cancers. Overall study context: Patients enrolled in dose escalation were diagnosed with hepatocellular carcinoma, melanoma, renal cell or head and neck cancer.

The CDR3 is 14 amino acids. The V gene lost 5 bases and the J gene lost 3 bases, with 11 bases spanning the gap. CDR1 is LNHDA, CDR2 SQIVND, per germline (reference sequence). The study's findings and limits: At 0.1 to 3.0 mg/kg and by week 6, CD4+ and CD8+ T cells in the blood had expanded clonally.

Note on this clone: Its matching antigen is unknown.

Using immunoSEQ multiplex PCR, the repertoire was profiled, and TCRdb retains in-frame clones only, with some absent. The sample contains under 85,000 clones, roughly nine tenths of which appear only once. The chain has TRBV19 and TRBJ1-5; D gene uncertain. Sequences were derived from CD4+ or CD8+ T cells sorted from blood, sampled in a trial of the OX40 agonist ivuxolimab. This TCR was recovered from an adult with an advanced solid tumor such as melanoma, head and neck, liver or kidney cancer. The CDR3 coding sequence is TGTGCCAGTAGTTCGGCAGGCCACAATCAGCCCCAGCATTTT. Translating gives CASSSAGHNQPQHF.